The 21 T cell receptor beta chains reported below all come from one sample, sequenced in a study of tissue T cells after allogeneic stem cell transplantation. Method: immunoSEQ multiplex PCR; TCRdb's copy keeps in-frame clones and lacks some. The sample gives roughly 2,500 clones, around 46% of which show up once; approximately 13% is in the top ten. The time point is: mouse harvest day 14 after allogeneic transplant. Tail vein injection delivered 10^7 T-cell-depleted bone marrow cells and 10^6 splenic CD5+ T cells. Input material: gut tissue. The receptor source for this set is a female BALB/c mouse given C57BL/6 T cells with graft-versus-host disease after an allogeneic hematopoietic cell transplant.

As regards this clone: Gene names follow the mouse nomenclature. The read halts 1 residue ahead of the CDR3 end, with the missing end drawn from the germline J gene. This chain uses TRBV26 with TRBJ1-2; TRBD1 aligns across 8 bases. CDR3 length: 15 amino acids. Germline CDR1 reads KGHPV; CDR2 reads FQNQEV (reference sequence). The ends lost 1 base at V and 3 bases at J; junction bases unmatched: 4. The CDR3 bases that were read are TGTGCCAGCAGTCTGTGGTTGGACAGGGACTCCGACTACACC. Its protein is CASSLWLDRDSDYT. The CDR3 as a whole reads CASSLWLDRDSDYTF.

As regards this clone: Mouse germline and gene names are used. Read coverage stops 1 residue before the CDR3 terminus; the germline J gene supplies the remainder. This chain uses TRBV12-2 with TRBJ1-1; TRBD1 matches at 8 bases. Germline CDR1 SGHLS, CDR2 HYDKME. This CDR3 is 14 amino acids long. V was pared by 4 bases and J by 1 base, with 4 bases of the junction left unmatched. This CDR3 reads CASSQGAWNTEVFF. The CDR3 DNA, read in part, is TGTGCCAGCTCCCAGGGGGCGTGGAACACAGAAGTCTTC.

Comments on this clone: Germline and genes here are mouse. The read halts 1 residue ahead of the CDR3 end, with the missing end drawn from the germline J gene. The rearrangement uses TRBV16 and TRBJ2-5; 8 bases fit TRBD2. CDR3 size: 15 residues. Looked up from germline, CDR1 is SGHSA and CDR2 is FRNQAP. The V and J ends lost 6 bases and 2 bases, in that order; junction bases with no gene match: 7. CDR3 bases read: TGTGCAAGCAGGAAACTCTGGGGGGTCCAAGACACCCAGTAC. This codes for CASRKLWGVQDTQY. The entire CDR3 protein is CASRKLWGVQDTQYF.

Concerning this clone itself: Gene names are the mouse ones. CDR3 protein: CASSLGHTNSDYTF. Incomplete CDR3 DNA: TGTGCCAGCAGCCTGGGACACACAAACTCCGACTACACC. The chain carries TRBV26 and TRBJ1-2, with D possibly being TRBD1 (6 bases). The read ends 1 residue shy of where the CDR3 ends; the end is completed using the germline J gene. The CDR3 covers 14 residues. Germline V lookup: CDR1 KGHPV, CDR2 FQNQEV (reference sequence). V lost 6 bases to trimming and J lost 0 bases, with 11 bases between them.

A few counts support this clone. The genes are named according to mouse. CDR3 region: CASSLAGTSAETLYF. CDR3 DNA, as far as it was read: TGTGCCAGCAGTCTGGCAGGGACTAGTGCAGAAACGCTGTAT. The chain uses TRBV26 and TRBJ2-3, with D possibly TRBD2 on 6 matching bases. Read data end 1 residue before the CDR3 end; the end is taken from the germline J gene. V lost 2 bases, J lost 0 bases, and 9 bases lay in between. Germline CDR1 and CDR2: KGHPV and FQNQEV (reference sequence). CDR3 length: 15 residues. Looking up the rest from reference TRBV26 and TRBJ2-3 gives the full variable domain: NSKVIQTPRYLVKGQGQKAKMRCIPEKGHPVVFWYQQNKNNEFKFLINFQNQEVLQQIDMTEKRFSAECPSNSPCSLEIQSSEAGDSALYLCASSLAGTSAETLYFGSGTRLTVL.

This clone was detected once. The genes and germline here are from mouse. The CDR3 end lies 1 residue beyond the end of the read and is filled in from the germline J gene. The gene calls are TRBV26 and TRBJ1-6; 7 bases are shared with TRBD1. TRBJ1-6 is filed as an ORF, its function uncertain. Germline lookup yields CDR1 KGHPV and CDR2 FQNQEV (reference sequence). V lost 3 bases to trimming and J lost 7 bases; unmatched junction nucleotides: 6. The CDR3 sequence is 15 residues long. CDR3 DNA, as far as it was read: TGTGCCAGCAGTCTACAGGGGATGGGAAATTCGCCCCTCTAC. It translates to CASSLQGMGNSPLY. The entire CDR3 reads CASSLQGMGNSPLYF.

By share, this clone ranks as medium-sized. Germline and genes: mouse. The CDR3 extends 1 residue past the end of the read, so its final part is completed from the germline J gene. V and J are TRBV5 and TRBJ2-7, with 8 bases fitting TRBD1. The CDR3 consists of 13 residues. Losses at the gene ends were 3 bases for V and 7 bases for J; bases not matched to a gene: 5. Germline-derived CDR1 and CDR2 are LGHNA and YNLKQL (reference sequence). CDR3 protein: CASSHRQGREQYF. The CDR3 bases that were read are TGTGCCAGCAGCCACCGACAGGGGCGGGAACAGTAC.

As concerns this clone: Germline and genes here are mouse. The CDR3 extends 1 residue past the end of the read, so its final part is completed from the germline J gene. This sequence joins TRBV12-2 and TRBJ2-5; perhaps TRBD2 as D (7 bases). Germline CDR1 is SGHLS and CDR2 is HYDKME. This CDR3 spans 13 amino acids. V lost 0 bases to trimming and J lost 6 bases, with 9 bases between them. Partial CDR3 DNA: TGTGCCAGCTCTCTCTGGGGGGCGGACACCCAGTAC. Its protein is CASSLWGADTQY. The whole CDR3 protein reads CASSLWGADTQYF.

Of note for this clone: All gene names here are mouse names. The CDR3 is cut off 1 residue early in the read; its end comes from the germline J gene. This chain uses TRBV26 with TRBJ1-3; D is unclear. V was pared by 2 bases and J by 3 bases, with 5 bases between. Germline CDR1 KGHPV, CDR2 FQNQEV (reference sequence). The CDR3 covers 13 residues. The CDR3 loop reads CASSLGVGNTLYF. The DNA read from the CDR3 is TGTGCCAGCAGTCTGGGGGTTGGAAATACGCTCTAT.

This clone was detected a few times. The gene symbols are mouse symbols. The sequenced part of the CDR3 DNA is TGTGCCAGCAGTTTATTGGGGGCGGGCGCTGAGCAGTTC. Its protein is CASSLLGAGAEQF. The CDR3 in its entirety is CASSLLGAGAEQFF. This chain links TRBV15 with TRBJ2-1; TRBD1 or TRBD2 may be the D gene (6 bases each). The read finishes 1 residue shy of the CDR3 end, and the germline J gene is used to complete it. Germline V gives CDR1 SGHND, CDR2 FRSKSL. The CDR3 loop spans 14 amino acids. V was cut by 2 bases and J by 7 bases, with 12 bases left in between.

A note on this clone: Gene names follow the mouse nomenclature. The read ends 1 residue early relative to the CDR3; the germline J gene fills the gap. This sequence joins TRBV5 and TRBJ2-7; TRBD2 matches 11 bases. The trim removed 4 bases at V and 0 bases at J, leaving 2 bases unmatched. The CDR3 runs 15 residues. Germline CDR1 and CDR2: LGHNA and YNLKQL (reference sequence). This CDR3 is CASSRDWGSSYEQYF. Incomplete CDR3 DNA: TGTGCCAGCAGCCGGGACTGGGGGAGCTCCTATGAACAGTAC.

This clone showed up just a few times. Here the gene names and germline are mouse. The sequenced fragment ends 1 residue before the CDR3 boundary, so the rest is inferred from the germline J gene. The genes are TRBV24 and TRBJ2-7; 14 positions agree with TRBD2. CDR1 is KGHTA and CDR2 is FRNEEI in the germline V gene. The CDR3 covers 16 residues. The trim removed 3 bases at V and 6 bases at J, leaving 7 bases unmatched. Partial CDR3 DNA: TGTGCCAGCAGTCTCTATGGGACTGGGGGGGCGCTTGAACAGTAC. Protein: CASSLYGTGGALEQY. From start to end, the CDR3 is CASSLYGTGGALEQYF.

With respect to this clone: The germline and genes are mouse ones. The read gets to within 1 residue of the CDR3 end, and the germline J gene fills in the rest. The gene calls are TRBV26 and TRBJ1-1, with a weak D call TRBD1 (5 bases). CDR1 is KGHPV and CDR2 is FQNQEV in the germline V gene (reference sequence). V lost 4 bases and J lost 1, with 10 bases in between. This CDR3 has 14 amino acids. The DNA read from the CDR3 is TGTGCCAGCAGTCCCTCGGGGGGGAACACAGAAGTCTTC. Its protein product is CASSPSGGNTEVF. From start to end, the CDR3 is CASSPSGGNTEVFF.

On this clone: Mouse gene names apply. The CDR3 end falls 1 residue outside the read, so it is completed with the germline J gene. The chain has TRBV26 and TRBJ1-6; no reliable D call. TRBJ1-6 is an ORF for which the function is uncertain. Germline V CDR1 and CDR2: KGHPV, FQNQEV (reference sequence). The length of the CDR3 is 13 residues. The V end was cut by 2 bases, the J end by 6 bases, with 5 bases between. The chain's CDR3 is CASSLIGNSPLYF. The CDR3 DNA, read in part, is TGTGCCAGCAGTCTGATCGGTAATTCGCCCCTCTAC.

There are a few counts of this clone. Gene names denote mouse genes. CDR3 amino acids: CASSRQNQAPLF. The sequenced part of the CDR3 DNA is TGTGCCAGCAGTCGGCAAAACCAGGCTCCGCTT. The chain carries TRBV26 and TRBJ1-5; D unresolved. The CDR3 goes on 1 residue after the read ends, and that part is filled in from the germline J gene. V was pared by 4 bases and J by 4 bases, with 5 bases between. Per the germline V gene, CDR1 is KGHPV and CDR2 is FQNQEV (reference sequence). The CDR3 has 12 amino acids. The complete variable domain, with remaining parts taken from reference TRBV26 and TRBJ1-5, reads NSKVIQTPRYLVKGQGQKAKMRCIPEKGHPVVFWYQQNKNNEFKFLINFQNQEVLQQIDMTEKRFSAECPSNSPCSLEIQSSEAGDSALYLCASSRQNQAPLFGEGTRLSVL.

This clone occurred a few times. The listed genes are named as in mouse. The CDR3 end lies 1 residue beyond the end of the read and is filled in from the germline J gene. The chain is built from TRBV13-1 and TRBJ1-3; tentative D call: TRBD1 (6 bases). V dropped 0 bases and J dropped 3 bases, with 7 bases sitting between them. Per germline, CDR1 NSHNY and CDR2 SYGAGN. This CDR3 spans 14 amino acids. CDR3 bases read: TGTGCCAGCAGTGATGCAGGGGTTGGAAATACGCTCTAT. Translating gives CASSDAGVGNTLY. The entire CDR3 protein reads CASSDAGVGNTLYF.

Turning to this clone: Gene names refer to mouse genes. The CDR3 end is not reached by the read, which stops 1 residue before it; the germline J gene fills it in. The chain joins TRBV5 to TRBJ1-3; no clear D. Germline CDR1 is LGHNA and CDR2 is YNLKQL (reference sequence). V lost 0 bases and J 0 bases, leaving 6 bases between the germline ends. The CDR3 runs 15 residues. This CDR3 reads CASSQESVSGNTLYF. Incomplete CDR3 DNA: TGTGCCAGCAGCCAAGAATCAGTTTCTGGAAATACGCTCTAT.

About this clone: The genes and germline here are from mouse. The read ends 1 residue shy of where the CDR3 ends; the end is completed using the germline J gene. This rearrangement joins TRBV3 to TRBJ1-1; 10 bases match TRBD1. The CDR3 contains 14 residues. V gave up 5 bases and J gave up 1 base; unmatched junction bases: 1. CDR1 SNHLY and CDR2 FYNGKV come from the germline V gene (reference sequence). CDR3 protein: CASSGQGGNTEVFF. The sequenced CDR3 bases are TGTGCCAGCAGCGGACAGGGGGGGAACACAGAAGTCTTC.

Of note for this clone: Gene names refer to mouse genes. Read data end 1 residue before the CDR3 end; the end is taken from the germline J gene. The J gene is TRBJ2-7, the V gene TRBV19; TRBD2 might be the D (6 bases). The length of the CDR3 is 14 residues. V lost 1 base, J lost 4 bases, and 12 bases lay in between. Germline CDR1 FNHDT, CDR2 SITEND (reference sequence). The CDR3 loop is CASSIPGGKYEQYF. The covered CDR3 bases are TGTGCCAGCAGTATACCCGGGGGGAAATATGAACAGTAC.

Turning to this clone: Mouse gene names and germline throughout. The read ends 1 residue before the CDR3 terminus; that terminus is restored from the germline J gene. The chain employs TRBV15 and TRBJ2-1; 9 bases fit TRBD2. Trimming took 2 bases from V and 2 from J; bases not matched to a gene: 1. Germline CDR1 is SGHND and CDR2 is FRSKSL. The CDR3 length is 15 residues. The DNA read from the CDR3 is TGTGCCAGCAGTTTAAGGGACTGGGACTATGCTGAGCAGTTC. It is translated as CASSLRDWDYAEQF. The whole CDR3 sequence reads CASSLRDWDYAEQFF. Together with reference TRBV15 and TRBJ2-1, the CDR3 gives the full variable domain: DAGVTQTPRHEVAEKGQTIILKCEPVSGHNDLFWYRQTKIQGLELLSYFRSKSLMEDGGAFKDRFKAEMLNSSFSTLKIQPTEPKDSAVYLCASSLRDWDYAEQFFGPGTRLTVL.

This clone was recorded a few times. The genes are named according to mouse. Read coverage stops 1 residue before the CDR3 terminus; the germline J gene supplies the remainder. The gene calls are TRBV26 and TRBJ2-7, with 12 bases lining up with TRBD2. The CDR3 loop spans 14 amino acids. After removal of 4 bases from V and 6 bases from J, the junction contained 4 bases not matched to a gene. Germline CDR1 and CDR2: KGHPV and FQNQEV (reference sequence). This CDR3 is CASSPRLGGLEQYF. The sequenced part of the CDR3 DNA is TGTGCCAGCAGTCCCCGACTGGGGGGGCTTGAACAGTAC.